One sample yielded the 7 T cell receptor beta chains listed below, sequenced in a study of spatial heterogeneity in lung cancer. Specified time point: blood at routine non-recurrence follow-up after resection. From the 5' RACE reads, TCRdb called clonotypes with MiXCR, one entry per CDR3 protein. The data show tens of thousands of distinct CDR3 sequences, roughly 9.7% seen once. Material: PBMCs, obtained at follow-up. These receptors all come from a male donor with early-stage non-small cell lung cancer.

This clonotype came up a few times. The chain links TRBV4-3 to TRBJ2-1; TRBD2 matches at 12 bases. CDR3 length: 15 amino acids. Looked up from germline, CDR1 is LGHNA and CDR2 is YSLEER. V lost 0 bases, J lost 8 bases, and 2 bases stayed unmatched. CDR3 coding DNA: TGCGCCAGCAGCCAAGAACTAGCGGGGGGATATGAGCAGTTCTTC. It is translated as CASSQELAGGYEQFF.

The sample holds a few counts of this clonotype. V and J are TRBV2 and TRBJ1-5; D uncertain. From germline, CDR1 is SNHLY and CDR2 FYNNEI. The CDR3 contains 14 residues. Trimming removed 6 bases from V and 1 base from J, with 10 bases in between. The CDR3: CASRTGSSNQPQHF. DNA of the CDR3: TGTGCCAGCAGGACCGGCTCAAGCAATCAGCCCCAGCATTTT.

This clonotype was detected only a few times. The rearrangement uses TRBV12-3 or TRBV12-4 and TRBJ2-4; D is undetermined. V was pared by 7 bases and J by 2 bases, with 12 bases between. The CDR3 sequence is 14 residues long. Written as DNA, the CDR3 is TGTGCCAGCACCCTCGGCGTGTCCAAAAACATTCAGTACTTC. It specifies CASTLGVSKNIQYF.

This clonotype was picked up a small number of times. This sequence joins TRBV19 and TRBJ2-1; 7 nucleotides line up with TRBD1. This CDR3 is built from 15 residues. In germline, CDR1 is LNHDA, CDR2 SQIVND (reference sequence). With V trimmed by 5 bases and J by 1 base, 5 bases remained unmatched. CDR3 sequence reads: CASSGDSQSYNEQFF. The CDR3 DNA reads as TGTGCCAGTAGTGGGGACAGTCAATCCTACAATGAGCAGTTCTTC.

This clonotype was found many times. The chain carries TRBV5-1 and TRBJ2-5, with D perhaps being TRBD1 or TRBD2 (5 bases each). The germline gives CDR1 SGHRS, CDR2 YFSETQ. CDR3 length: 18 residues. V lost 0 bases and J 3 bases, leaving 21 bases between the germline ends. The CDR3 DNA reads as TGCGCCAGCAGCTTGGCGGGACGGATCCGCGCCGGGGAAGAGACCCAGTACTTC. This sequence encodes CASSLAGRIRAGEETQYF.

This clonotype showed up many times. The V gene is TRBV12-3 or TRBV12-4, the J gene TRBJ2-3; 8 nucleotides match TRBD1. V dropped 5 bases and J dropped 5; count of bases not matched to a gene: 9. CDR3 length: 15 residues. The DNA for the CDR3 is TGTGCCAGCAGTCCCAGGGGGCTGGGTCAAGATACGCAGTATTTT. Its translation is CASSPRGLGQDTQYF.

This clonotype was detected only a few times. The V and J genes are TRBV28 and TRBJ2-7; D might be TRBD1 (6 bases). CDR3 length: 13 amino acids. V was shortened by 2 bases and J by 6 bases, with 11 bases between the two germline ends. CDR1 MDHEN and CDR2 SYDVKM come from the germline V gene. CDR3: CASSLSEGGEQYF. The CDR3 region has the DNA TGTGCCAGCAGTTTAAGCGAAGGGGGCGAGCAGTACTTC.